This T cell receptor (beta chain) appears in the sequencing data of a study of blood T cell repertoires in COVID-19. The age range of participants was 18 to 89 years, with residence in about two dozen US areas. Original data processing: Reference gene primer amplification gave estimated nucleated cell counts. Data came from immunoSEQ multiplex PCR; TCRdb stores just in-frame clones and leaves some out. D and trimming were read from the DNA, whereas the V and J calls and clone size are those reported in that table. Found here are under 250,000 clones, roughly 89% of them singletons; the top ten hold 2.6%. This CDR3 region has 14 residues. Trimming at V came to 4 bases and at J to 5 bases, leaving 6 bases not matched to a gene. Germline CDR1 MNHEY, CDR2 SMNVEV (reference sequence).

Sequencing input: PBMCs or T cells enriched from blood (not recorded which). This chain links TRBV27 with TRBJ2-5, with 8 positions matching TRBD2. This sequence originates from a woman in her 30s with acute COVID-19. This CDR3 is CASSSQTGGETQYF. CDR3 in DNA: TGTGCCAGCAGTTCCCAAACGGGGGGGGAGACCCAGTACTTC.